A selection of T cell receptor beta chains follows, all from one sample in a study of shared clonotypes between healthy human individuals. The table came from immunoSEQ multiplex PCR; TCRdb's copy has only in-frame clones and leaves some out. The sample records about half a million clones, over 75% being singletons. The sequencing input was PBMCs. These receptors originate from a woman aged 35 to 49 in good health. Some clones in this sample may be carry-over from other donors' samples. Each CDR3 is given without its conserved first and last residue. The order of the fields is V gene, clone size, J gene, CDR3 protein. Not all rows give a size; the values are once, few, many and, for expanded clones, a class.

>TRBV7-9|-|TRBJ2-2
ASSPTRESVTGELF
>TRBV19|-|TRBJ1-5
ASSIQIWTDYQPQH
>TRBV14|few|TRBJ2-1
ASSQDLGISEF
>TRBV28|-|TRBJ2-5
ASSEGVRNRGETQY
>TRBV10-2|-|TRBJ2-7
ASSDVGGLYEQY
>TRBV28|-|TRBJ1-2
ASSLPTGVYGYT
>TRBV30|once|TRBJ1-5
AWGTGTVGASQPQH
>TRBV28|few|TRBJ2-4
ASSLQGRQY
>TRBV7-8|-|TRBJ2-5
ASSELDKSGFQETQY
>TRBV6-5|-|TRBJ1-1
ASSNREKNTEAF
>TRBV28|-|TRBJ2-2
ATIAWGVVGELF
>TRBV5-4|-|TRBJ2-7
ASSTVVGGGYEQY
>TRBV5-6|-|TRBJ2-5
ASSFRGAEETQY
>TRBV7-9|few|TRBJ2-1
ASSRLAGVLHEQF
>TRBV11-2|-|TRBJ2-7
ASSLAGQGPNEQY
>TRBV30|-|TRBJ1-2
AWIMGAYGYT
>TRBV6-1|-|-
ASRPLRDKLYEQY
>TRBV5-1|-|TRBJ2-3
ASSGTGISTDTQY
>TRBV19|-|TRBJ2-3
ASSIADTQY
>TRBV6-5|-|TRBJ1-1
ASSLTGGWNTEAF
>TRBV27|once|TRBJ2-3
ASSPRDRYTDTQY
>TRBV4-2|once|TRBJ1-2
ASSQAGDGGNYGYT
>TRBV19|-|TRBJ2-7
ASSMGLASPYEQY
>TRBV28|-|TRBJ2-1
ASSLGRGAGGPYNEQF
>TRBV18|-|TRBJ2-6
ASSPPNSISGANVLT
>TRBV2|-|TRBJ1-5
ASSEAQGAQH
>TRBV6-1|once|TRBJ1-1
ASSQTGNTEAF
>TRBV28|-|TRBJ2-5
ASRPLVHGMGVETQY
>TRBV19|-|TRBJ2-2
ASSITMGDTGELF
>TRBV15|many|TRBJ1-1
ATGVATAEAF
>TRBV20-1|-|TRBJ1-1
SARGDTEAF
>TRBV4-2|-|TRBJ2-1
ASSQAPEGEQF
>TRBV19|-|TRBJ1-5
ASRYDPLATQPQH
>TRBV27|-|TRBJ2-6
ASSLLGGGISGANVLT
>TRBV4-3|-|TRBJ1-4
ASSQDPRATNEKLF
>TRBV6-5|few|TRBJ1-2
ASRYQGENYGYT
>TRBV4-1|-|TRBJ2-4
ASSQGSGGGAKNIQY
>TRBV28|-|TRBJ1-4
ASRGTGVARGEKLF
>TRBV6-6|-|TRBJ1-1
ASSSLQADGTEAF
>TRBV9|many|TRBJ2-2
ASSPNLAGIDTGELF
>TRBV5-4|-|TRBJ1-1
ASIPAGGRGTEAF
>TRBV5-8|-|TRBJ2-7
ASSIPTGSYEQY
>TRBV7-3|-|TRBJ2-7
ASSLAGGDSYEQY
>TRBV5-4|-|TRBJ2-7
ASSLGRGFSYEQY
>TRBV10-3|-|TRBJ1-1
AIDSAPLTGMNTEAF
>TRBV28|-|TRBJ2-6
ASGISGANVLT
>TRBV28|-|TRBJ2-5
ASSLGSLQTQY
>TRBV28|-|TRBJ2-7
ASSSPGTGTTEQY
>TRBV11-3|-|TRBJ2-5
ASSPGLSTQETQY
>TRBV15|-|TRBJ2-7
ATSREPGSSYEQY
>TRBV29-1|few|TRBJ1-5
SVSGQASNQPQH